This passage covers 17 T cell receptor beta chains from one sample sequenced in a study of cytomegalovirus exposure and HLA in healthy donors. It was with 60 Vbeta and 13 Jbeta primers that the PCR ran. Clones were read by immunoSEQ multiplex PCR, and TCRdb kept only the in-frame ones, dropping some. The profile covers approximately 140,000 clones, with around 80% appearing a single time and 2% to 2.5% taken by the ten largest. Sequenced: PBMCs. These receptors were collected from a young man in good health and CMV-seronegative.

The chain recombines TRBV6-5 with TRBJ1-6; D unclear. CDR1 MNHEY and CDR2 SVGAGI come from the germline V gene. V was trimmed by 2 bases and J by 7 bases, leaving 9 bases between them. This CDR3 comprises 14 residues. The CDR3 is CASSYGTRNSPLHF. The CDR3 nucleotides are TGTGCCAGCAGTTACGGTACCAGAAATTCACCCCTCCACTTT.

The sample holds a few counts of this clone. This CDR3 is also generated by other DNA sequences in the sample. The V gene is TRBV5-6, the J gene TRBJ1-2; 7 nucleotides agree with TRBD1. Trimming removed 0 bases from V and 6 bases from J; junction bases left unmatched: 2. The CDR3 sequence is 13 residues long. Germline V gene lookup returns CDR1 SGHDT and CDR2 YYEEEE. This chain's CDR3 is CASSLGQGDGYTF. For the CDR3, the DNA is TGTGCCAGCAGCTTGGGCCAGGGGGATGGCTACACCTTC.

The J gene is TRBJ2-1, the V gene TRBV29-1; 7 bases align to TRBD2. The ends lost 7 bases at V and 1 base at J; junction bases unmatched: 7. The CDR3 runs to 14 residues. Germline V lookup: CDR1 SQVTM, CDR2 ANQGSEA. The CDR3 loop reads CSARLAVSYNEQFF. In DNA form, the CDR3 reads TGCAGCGCCCGTCTAGCGGTATCCTACAATGAGCAGTTCTTC.

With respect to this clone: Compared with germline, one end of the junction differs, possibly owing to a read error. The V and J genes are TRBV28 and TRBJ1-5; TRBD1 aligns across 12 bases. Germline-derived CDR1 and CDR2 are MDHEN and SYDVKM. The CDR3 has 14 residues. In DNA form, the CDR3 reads TGTGCCAGCAGCGGGACAGGGGGCCCTACGCCCCAGAATTTT. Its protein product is CASSGTGGPTPQNF.

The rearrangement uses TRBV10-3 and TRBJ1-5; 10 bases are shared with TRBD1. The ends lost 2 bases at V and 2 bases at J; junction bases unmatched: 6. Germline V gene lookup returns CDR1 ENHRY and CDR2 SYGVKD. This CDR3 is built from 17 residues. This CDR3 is CAISETDRGLGNQPQHF. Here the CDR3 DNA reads TGTGCCATCAGTGAGACCGACAGGGGGCTGGGCAATCAGCCCCAGCATTTT.

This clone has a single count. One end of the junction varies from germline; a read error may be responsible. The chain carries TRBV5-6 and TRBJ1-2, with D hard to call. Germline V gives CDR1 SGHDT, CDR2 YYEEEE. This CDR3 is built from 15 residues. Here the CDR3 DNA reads TGTGCCAGCAGCCCGGTGGGTCGTGAACTAGAAGGCTACCCCTTC. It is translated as CASSPVGRELEGYPF.

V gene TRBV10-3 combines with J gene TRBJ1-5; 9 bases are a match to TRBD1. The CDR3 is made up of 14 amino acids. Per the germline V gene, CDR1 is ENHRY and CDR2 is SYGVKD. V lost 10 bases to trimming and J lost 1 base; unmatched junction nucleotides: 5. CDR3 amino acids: CATWDRESNQPQHF. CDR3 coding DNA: TGTGCCACTTGGGACAGGGAGAGCAATCAGCCCCAGCATTTT.

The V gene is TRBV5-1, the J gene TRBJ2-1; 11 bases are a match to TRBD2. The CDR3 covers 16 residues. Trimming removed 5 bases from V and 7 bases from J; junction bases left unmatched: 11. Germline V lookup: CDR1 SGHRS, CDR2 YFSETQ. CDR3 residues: CASRADLAGGLNEQFF. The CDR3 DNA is TGCGCCAGCAGAGCGGATCTAGCGGGAGGTTTGAATGAGCAGTTCTTC. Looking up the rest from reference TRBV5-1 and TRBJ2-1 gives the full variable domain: KAGVTQTPRYLIKTRGQQVTLSCSPISGHRSVSWYQQTPGQGLQFLFEYFSETQRNKGNFPGRFSGRQFSNSRSEMNVSTLELGDSALYLCASRADLAGGLNEQFFGPGTRLTVL.

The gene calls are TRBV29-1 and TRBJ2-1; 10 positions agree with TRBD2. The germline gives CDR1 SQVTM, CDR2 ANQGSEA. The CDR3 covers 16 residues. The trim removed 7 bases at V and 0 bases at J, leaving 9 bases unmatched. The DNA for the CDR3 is TGCAGCGCTACCGGGACTAGCGAGGCCTCCTACAATGAGCAGTTCTTC. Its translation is CSATGTSEASYNEQFF.

CDR3 residues: CASSLLGSSYNEQFF. CDR3 coding DNA: TGCGCCAGCAGCTTATTGGGCAGCTCCTACAATGAGCAGTTCTTC. The gene calls are TRBV5-1 and TRBJ2-1; D ambiguous. Trimming left V 2 bases short and J 0 bases short, with 9 bases between. This CDR3 has 15 residues. Germline values: CDR1 SGHRS, CDR2 YFSETQ.

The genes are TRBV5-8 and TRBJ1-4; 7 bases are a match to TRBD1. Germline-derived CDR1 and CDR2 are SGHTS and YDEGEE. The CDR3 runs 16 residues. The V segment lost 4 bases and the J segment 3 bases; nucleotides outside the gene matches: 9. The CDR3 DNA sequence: TGTGCCAGCAGCCCCCCTGTCGGGACAGCTAATGAAAAACTGTTTTTT. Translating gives CASSPPVGTANEKLFF.

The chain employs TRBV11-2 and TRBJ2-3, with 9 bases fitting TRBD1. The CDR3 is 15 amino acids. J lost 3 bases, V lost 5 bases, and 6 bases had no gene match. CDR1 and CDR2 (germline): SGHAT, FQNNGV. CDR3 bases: TGTGCCAGCAGCCTGAGACAGGGGGGAACAGATACGCAGTATTTT. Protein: CASSLRQGGTDTQYF.

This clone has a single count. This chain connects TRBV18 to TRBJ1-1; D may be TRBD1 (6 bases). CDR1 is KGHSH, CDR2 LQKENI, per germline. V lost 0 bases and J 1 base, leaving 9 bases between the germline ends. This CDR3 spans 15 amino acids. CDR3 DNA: TGTGCCAGCTCACCACCCGGGGGGCGGAACACTGAAGCTTTCTTT. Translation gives CASSPPGGRNTEAFF.

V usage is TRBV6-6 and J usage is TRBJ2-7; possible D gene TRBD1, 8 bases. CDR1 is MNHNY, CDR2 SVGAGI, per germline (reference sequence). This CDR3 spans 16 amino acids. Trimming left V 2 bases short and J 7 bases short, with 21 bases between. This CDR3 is CASSYTGQGGVGEQYF. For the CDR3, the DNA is TGTGCCAGCAGTTACACAGGACAGGGAGGGGTGGGGGAGCAGTACTTC.

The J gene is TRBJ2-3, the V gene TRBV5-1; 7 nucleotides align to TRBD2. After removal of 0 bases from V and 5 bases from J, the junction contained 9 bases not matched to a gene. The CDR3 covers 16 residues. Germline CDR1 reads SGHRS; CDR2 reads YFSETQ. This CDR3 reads CASSLVSGRAIDTQYF. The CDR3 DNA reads TGCGCCAGCAGCTTGGTTTCAGGGAGGGCTATAGATACGCAGTATTTT.

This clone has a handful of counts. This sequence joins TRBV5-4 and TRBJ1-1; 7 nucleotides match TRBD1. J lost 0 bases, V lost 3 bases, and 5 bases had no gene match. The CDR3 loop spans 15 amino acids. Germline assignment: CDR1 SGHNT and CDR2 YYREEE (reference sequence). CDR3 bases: TGTGCCAGCAGCTCCAACAGGGGAATGAACACTGAAGCTTTCTTT. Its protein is CASSSNRGMNTEAFF. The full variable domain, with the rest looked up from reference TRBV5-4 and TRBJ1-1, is ETGVTQSPTHLIKTRGQQVTLRCSSQSGHNTVSWYQQALGQGPQFIFQYYREEENGRGNFPPRFSGLQFPNYSSELNVNALELDDSALYLCASSSNRGMNTEAFFGQGTRLTVV.

The DNA of the CDR3 is TGTGCCAGCAGCTTAGTAAATCCGCAGTTCTTC. Translated, it gives CASSLVNPQFF. V and J are TRBV7-2 and TRBJ2-1; D call uncertain. CDR3 length: 11 amino acids. Germline CDR1 reads SGHTA; CDR2 reads FQGNSA. V lost 1 base to trimming and J lost 12 bases, with 7 bases between them. The complete variable domain, with remaining parts taken from reference TRBV7-2 and TRBJ2-1, reads GAGVSQSPSNKVTEKGKDVELRCDPISGHTALYWYRQSLGQGLEFLIYFQGNSAPDKSGLPSDRFSAERTGGSVSTLTIQRTQQEDSAVYLCASSLVNPQFFGPGTRLTVL.